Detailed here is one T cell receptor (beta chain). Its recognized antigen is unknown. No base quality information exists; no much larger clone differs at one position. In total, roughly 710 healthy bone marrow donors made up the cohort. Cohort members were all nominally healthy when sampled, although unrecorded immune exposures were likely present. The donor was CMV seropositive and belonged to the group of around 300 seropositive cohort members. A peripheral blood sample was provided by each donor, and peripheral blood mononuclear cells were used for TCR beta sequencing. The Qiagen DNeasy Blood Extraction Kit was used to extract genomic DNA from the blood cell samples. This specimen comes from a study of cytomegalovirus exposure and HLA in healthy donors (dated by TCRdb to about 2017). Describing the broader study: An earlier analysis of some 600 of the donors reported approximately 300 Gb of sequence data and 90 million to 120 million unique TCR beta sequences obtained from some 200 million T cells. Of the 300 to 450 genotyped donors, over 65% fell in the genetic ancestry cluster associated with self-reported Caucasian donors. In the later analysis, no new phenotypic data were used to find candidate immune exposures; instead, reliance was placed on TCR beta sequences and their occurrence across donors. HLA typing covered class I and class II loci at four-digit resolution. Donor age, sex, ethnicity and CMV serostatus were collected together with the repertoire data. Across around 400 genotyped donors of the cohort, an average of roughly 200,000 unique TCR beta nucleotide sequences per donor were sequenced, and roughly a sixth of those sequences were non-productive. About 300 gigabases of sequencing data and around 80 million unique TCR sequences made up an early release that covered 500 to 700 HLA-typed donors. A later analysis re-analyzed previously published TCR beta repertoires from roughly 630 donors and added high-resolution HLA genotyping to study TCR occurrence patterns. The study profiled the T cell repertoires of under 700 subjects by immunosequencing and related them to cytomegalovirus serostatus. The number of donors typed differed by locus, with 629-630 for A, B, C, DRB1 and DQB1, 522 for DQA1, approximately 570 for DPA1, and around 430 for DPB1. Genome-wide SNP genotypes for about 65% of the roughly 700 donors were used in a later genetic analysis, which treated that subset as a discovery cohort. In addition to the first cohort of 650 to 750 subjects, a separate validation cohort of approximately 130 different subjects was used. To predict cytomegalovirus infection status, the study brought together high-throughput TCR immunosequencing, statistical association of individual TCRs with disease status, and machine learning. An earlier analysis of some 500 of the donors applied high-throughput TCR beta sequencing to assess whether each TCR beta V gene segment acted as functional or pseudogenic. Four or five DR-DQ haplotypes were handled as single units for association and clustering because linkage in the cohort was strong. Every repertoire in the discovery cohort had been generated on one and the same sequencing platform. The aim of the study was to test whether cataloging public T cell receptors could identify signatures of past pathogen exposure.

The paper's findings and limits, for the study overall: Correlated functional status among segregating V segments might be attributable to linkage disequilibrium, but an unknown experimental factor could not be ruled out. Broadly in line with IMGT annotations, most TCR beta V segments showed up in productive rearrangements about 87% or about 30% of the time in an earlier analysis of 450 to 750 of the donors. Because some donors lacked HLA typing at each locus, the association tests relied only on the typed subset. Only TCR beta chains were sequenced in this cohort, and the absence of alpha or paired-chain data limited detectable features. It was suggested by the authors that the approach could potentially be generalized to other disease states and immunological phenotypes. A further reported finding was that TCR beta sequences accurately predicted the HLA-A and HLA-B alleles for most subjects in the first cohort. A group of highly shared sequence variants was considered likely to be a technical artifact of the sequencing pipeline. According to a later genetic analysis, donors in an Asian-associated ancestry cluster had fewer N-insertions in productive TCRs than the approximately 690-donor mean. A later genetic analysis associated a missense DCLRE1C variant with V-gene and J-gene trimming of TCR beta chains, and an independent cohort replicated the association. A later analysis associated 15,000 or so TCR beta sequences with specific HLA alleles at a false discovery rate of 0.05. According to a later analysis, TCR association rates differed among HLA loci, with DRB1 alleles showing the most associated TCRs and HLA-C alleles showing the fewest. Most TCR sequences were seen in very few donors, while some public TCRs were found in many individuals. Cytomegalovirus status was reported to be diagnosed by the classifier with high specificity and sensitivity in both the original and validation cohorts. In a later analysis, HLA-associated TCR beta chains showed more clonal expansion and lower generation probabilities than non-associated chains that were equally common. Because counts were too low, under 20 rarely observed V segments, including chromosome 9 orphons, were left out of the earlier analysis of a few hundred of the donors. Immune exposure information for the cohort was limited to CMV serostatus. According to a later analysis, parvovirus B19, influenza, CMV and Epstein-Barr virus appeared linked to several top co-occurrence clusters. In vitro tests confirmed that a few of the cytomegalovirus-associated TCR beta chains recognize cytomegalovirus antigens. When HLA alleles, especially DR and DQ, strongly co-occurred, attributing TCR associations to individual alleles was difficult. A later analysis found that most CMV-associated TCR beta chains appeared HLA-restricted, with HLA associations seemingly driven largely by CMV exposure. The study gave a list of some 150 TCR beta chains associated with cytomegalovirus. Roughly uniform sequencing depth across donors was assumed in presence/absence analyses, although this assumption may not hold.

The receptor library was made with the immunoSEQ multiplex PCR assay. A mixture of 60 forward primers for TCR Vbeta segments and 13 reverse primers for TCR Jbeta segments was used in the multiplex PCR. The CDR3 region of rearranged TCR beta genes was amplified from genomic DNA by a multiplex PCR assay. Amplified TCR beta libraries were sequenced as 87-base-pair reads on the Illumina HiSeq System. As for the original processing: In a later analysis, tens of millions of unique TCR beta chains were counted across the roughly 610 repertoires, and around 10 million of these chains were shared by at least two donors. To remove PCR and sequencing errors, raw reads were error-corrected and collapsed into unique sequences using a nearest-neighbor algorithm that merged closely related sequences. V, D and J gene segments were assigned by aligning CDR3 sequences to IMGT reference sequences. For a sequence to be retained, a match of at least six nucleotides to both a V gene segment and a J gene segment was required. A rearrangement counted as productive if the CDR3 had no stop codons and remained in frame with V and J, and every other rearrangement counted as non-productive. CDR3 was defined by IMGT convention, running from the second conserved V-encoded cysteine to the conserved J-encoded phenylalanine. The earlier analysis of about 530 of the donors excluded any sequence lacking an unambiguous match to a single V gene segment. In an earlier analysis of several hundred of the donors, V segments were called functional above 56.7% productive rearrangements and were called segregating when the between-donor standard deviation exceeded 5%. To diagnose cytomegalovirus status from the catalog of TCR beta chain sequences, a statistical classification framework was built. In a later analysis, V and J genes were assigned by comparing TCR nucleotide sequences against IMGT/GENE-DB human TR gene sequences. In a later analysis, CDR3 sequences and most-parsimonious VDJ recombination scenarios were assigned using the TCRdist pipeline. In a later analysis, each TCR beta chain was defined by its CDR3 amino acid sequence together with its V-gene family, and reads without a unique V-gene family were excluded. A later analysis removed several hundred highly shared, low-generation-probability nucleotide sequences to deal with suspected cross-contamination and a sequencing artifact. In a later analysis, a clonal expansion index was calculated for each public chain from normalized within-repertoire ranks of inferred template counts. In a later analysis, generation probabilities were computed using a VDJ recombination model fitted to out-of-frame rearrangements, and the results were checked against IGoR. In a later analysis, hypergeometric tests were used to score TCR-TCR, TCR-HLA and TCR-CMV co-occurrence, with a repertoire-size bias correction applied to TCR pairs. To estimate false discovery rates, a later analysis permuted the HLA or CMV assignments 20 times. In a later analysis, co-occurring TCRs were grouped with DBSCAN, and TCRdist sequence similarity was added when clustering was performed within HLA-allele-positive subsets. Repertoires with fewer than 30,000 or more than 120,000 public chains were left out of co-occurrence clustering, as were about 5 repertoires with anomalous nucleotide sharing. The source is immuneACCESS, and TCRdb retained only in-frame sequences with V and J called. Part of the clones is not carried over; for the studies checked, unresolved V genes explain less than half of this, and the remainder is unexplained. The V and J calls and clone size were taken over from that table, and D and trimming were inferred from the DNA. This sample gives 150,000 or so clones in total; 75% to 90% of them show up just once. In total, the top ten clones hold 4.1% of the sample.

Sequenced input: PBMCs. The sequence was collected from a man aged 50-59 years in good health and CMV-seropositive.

Here the CDR3 is given as CSVEGGLAGPHGGELFF. The DNA reads TGCAGCGTTGAAGGTGGACTAGCGGGACCCCATGGGGGGGAGCTGTTTTTT. The sequence links TRBV29-1 to TRBJ2-2, and TRBD2 matches 12 of the central bases. V lost 1 base and J lost 8 bases, and the count of bases not matched to a germline gene is 11. Per the germline V gene, SQVTM is the CDR1 and ANQGSEA is the CDR2. From the cysteine up to the phenylalanine, the CDR3 has a length of 17 residues. Here the CDR3 DNA is all that survives: 51 bases in frame from base 1.